Shown below are 29 T cell receptor beta chains from a single sample sequenced in a study of OX40 agonist ivuxolimab in advanced cancers. The table came from immunoSEQ multiplex PCR; TCRdb's copy has only in-frame clones and leaves some out. The sample consists of approximately 69,000 clones, roughly 92% of them appearing once. The material sequenced was CD4+ or CD8+ T cells sorted from blood, taken in a trial of the OX40 agonist ivuxolimab. The source of these receptors is an adult with an advanced solid tumor such as melanoma, head and neck, liver or kidney cancer.

V usage is TRBV2 and J usage is TRBJ2-3; 7 bases fit TRBD2. V was clipped by 8 bases and J by 3 bases; unmatched bases: 11. Germline CDR1 is SNHLY and CDR2 is FYNNEI. The CDR3 extends over 15 amino acids. The CDR3 DNA is TGTGCCAGCCCTTTATTGACGGGAGGTACAGATACGCAGTATTTT. This sequence encodes CASPLLTGGTDTQYF.

The chain carries TRBV27 and TRBJ2-5; D is unresolved. The CDR3 covers 13 residues. V dropped 1 base and J dropped 1 base, with 4 bases sitting between them. The germline gives CDR1 MNHEY, CDR2 SMNVEV (reference sequence). CDR3 loop: CASSLWGQETQYF. CDR3 in DNA: TGTGCCAGCAGTTTATGGGGCCAAGAGACCCAGTACTTC.

V and J are TRBV5-1 and TRBJ2-7, with D tentatively TRBD2 (7 bases). In germline, CDR1 is SGHRS, CDR2 YFSETQ. Trimming shortened V by 4 bases and J by 3 bases, and 17 bases separated the two germline ends. CDR3 length: 15 amino acids. In DNA form, the CDR3 reads TGCGCCAGCAGCCCGATCCGAGCGGGACACTACGAGCAGTACTTC. It encodes CASSPIRAGHYEQYF.

Details on this clone: In the same sample, other DNA sequences code for this CDR3. The chain is built from TRBV5-4 and TRBJ2-3, with D possibly being TRBD2 (5 bases). Trimming stripped 4 bases from V and 5 bases from J, with 14 bases between. The CDR3 spans 14 residues. CDR1 is SGHNT and CDR2 is YYREEE in the germline V gene (reference sequence). CDR3 nucleotide sequence: TGTGCCAGCAGCCGGGATCCTTCGGGAGATACGCAGTATTTT. This sequence encodes CASSRDPSGDTQYF. The variable domain in full, with the rest retrieved from reference TRBV5-4 and TRBJ2-3, is ETGVTQSPTHLIKTRGQQVTLRCSSQSGHNTVSWYQQALGQGPQFIFQYYREEENGRGNFPPRFSGLQFPNYSSELNVNALELDDSALYLCASSRDPSGDTQYFGPGTRLTVL.

The genes are TRBV28 and TRBJ2-1; 10 positions match TRBD2. The CDR3 totals 16 residues. CDR1 is MDHEN, CDR2 SYDVKM, per germline. V lost 5 bases and J lost 2; bases outside the gene matches: 6. The CDR3 loop reads CASSPSGTSAYNEQFF. The CDR3 DNA is TGTGCCAGCAGTCCCTCCGGGACTAGCGCCTACAATGAGCAGTTCTTC.

Comments on this clone: An end of the junction differs from the germline gene, which may be a read error. The chain uses TRBV2 and TRBJ2-4; D may correspond to TRBD1 or TRBD2 (5 bases each). The germline CDR1 and CDR2 sequences are SNHLY and FYNNEI. This CDR3 contains 13 residues. The CDR3 DNA follows: TGTGCCAGCACCCGGGACCCGGGAAGCATTCAGTGCTTC. It yields the protein CASTRDPGSIQCF.

The rearrangement links TRBV2 to TRBJ2-3; a weak D match, TRBD2 (5 bases). The CDR3 is 17 amino acids. The V end was cut by 1 base, the J end by 0 bases, with 14 bases between. The germline V gene encodes CDR1 SNHLY and CDR2 FYNNEI. CDR3 sequence reads: CASSEVFLAWSTDTQYF. The CDR3 DNA is TGTGCCAGCAGTGAAGTGTTTCTAGCTTGGAGCACAGATACGCAGTATTTT.

This rearrangement joins TRBV7-2 to TRBJ1-5, with unresolved D. From germline, CDR1 is SGHTA and CDR2 FQGNSA. Trimming stripped 2 bases from V and 2 bases from J, with 13 bases between. The CDR3 runs to 16 residues. The CDR3 DNA reads TGTGCCAGCAGCTTATCCGGGAGTATCGGCAATCAGCCCCAGCATTTT. It is translated as CASSLSGSIGNQPQHF.

J is TRBJ2-5 and V is TRBV7-2, with D uncertain. Trimming stripped 1 base from V and 4 bases from J, with 16 bases between. The germline V gene has CDR1 SGHTA and CDR2 FQGNSA. The CDR3 is 16 amino acids. Here the CDR3 reads CASSLVGSTQPETQYF. CDR3 bases: TGTGCCAGCAGCTTAGTTGGCTCAACCCAACCAGAGACCCAGTACTTC. Supplemented by reference TRBV7-2 and TRBJ2-5, the full variable domain reads GAGVSQSPSNKVTEKGKDVELRCDPISGHTALYWYRQSLGQGLEFLIYFQGNSAPDKSGLPSDRFSAERTGGSVSTLTIQRTQQEDSAVYLCASSLVGSTQPETQYFGPGTRLLVL.

V and J are TRBV19 and TRBJ2-3, with no clear D. The germline V gene has CDR1 LNHDA and CDR2 SQIVND (reference sequence). The germline V and J ends were trimmed by 1 base and 0 bases, with 14 bases remaining between them. The CDR3 is 17 residues long. CDR3 amino acids: CASSIGGRTQSTDTQYF. The CDR3 DNA reads TGTGCCAGTAGTATAGGTGGTAGGACCCAGAGCACAGATACGCAGTATTTT.

The genes are TRBV18 and TRBJ2-5; D is uncertain. Germline V gene sequence: CDR1 KGHSH, CDR2 LQKENI. The CDR3 is made up of 15 amino acids. V lost 3 bases and J 2 bases, leaving 13 bases between the germline ends. The CDR3 here is CASSPREVIQETQYF. The CDR3 bases are TGTGCCAGCTCACCCCGAGAAGTAATTCAAGAGACCCAGTACTTC.

The V call is TRBV14, the J call TRBJ2-3; unclear D gene. The CDR3 sequence is 11 residues long. From germline, CDR1 is SGHDN and CDR2 FVKESK. V was trimmed by 0 bases and J by 5 bases, leaving 0 bases between them. The CDR3 loop is CASSQEDTQYF. In nucleotides, the CDR3 is TGTGCCAGCAGCCAAGAAGATACGCAGTATTTT.

V is TRBV19 and J is TRBJ2-1; perhaps D is TRBD1 or TRBD2 (5 bases each). The germline CDR1 and CDR2 sequences are LNHDA and SQIVND (reference sequence). Trimming shortened V by 5 bases and J by 7 bases, and 18 bases separated the two germline ends. CDR3 size: 15 residues. In DNA, the CDR3 is TGTGCCAGTAGTGGGACCCACGTCGGCCCTAATGAGCAGTTCTTC. It specifies CASSGTHVGPNEQFF.

This chain uses TRBV29-1 with TRBJ1-1; possible D gene TRBD1, 6 bases. Germline V gene lookup returns CDR1 SQVTM and CDR2 ANQGSEA. Between the trimmed V and J ends, which lost 4 bases and 3 bases, there was a span of 15 bases. This CDR3 is built from 14 residues. CDR3 protein: CSVGLGGSDTEAFF. The DNA for the CDR3 is TGCAGCGTTGGGCTAGGGGGTAGCGACACTGAAGCTTTCTTT.

The chain combines TRBV27 with TRBJ2-2; D unresolved. The germline V and J ends were trimmed by 0 bases and 8 bases, with 7 bases remaining between them. The CDR3 length is 13 residues. CDR1 and CDR2 (germline): MNHEY, SMNVEV (reference sequence). DNA for the CDR3: TGTGCCAGCAGTTTATCTGGGGTGGGGGAGCTGTTTTTT. Translation gives CASSLSGVGELFF.

The J gene is TRBJ2-3, the V gene TRBV10-3; 7 bases fit TRBD2. The junction had 2 bases not matched to a gene; V was cut back by 9 bases and J by 5 bases. Germline CDR1 ENHRY, CDR2 SYGVKD. The CDR3 runs 11 residues. The chain's CDR3 is CAIWGGDTQYF. The CDR3 DNA follows: TGTGCCATTTGGGGGGGAGATACGCAGTATTTT.

The genes are TRBV6-5 and TRBJ2-7; maybe TRBD1 (6 bases). V lost 0 bases to trimming and J lost 5 bases, with 14 bases between them. This CDR3 has 15 residues. Per the germline V gene, CDR1 is MNHEY and CDR2 is SVGAGI. Written as DNA, the CDR3 is TGTGCCAGCAGTTACTCTAGCGTCAGGGGCCACGAGCAGTACTTC. This encodes CASSYSSVRGHEQYF.

The gene calls are TRBV6-5 and TRBJ1-5; 9 bases are shared with TRBD1. The trim removed 2 bases at V and 6 bases at J, leaving 5 bases unmatched. CDR1 and CDR2 (germline): MNHEY, SVGAGI. The CDR3 has 15 residues. CDR3 DNA sequence: TGTGCCAGCAGTTACGACAGGGGGTCGCGTCAGCCCCAGCATTTT. It codes for CASSYDRGSRQPQHF.

The CDR3 DNA sequence: TGTGCCAGCAGCAAACCACTGACAGGGGTTTCCGAGCAGTACTTC. This encodes CASSKPLTGVSEQYF. V is TRBV21-1 and J is TRBJ2-7; the DNA was not used to check the table's D call, TRBD1. TRBV21-1 is noted as a pseudogene. CDR3 size: 15 residues.

This clone was detected only once. The chain is built from TRBV29-1 and TRBJ2-3; 7 bases are a match to TRBD2. CDR1 and CDR2 (germline): SQVTM, ANQGSEA. The CDR3 consists of 15 residues. J gave up 4 bases and V 4 bases, and 11 bases lay outside the gene matches. The chain's CDR3 is CSVGVSWGRADTQYF. In nucleotides, the CDR3 is TGCAGCGTTGGTGTTTCGTGGGGGAGGGCAGATACGCAGTATTTT.

This CDR3 is CASSVRSGRASEQFF. DNA for the CDR3: TGTGCCAGTAGTGTACGTAGCGGGAGGGCGTCTGAGCAGTTCTTC. The chain carries TRBV19 and TRBJ2-1, with 11 bases identical to TRBD2. The CDR3 loop spans 15 amino acids. Germline-derived CDR1 and CDR2 are LNHDA and SQIVND (reference sequence). With 5 bases clipped from V and 9 bases from J, the junction kept 9 bases outside the gene matches.

V usage is TRBV28 and J usage is TRBJ1-1; 9 bases map to TRBD1. Germline lookup yields CDR1 MDHEN and CDR2 SYDVKM. CDR3 length equals 14 residues. J was trimmed by 4 bases and V by 2 bases; bases with no gene match: 2. This CDR3 is CASSLTGGFTEAFF. DNA for the CDR3: TGTGCCAGCAGTTTAACAGGGGGCTTCACTGAAGCTTTCTTT.

This clone has only one observation. The CDR3 nucleotides read TGTGCCTGGAATAGGATAGCGGGAGAGGGTGAGCAGTTCTTC. It encodes CAWNRIAGEGEQFF. The rearrangement joins TRBV30 to TRBJ2-1; TRBD2 matches at 9 bases. Germline V CDR1 and CDR2: GTSNPN, SVGIG (reference sequence). Trimming cost V 4 bases and J 9 bases; bases outside gene matches: 10. CDR3 length equals 14 residues.

This sequence joins TRBV19 and TRBJ2-5; TRBD1 might be the D (6 bases). Trimming left V 3 bases short and J 5 bases short, with 7 bases between. This CDR3 spans 12 amino acids. Germline-derived CDR1 and CDR2 are LNHDA and SQIVND (reference sequence). Here the CDR3 DNA reads TGTGCCAGTAGTATCACAGGGGAGACCCAGTACTTC. Protein: CASSITGETQYF.

The gene calls are TRBV7-8 and TRBJ1-2; no clear D. This CDR3 has 14 residues. Germline V gene sequence: CDR1 SGHVS, CDR2 FQNEAQ. Trimming took 2 bases from V and 1 from J, leaving 8 bases between them. The CDR3 reads CASSLFSSNYGYTF. The CDR3 bases are TGTGCCAGCAGCTTATTTTCCAGTAACTATGGCTACACCTTC.

The DNA of the CDR3 is TGTGCCAGCAGCTACACCGGACAGGGTAACACTGAAGCTTTCTTT. Amino acid sequence: CASSYTGQGNTEAFF. J is TRBJ1-1 and V is TRBV6-6; 8 bases line up with TRBD1. With V trimmed by 6 bases and J by 2 bases, 8 bases remained unmatched. The CDR3 is 15 residues long. CDR1 and CDR2 (germline): MNHNY, SVGAGI (reference sequence).

The CDR3 DNA follows: TGCAGCGTTCTCGCGGAAGGGGGGAAGACCCAGTACTTC. This codes for CSVLAEGGKTQYF. The chain has TRBV29-1 and TRBJ2-5, with D perhaps TRBD1 or TRBD2 (6 bases each). The length of the CDR3 is 13 residues. The germline V gene has CDR1 SQVTM and CDR2 ANQGSEA. V was clipped by 5 bases and J by 6 bases, with 16 bases between them.

The CDR3 DNA reads as TGTGCCAGCAGCACGGGACTAGCGGGTCTCTACGAGCAGTACTTC. It codes for CASSTGLAGLYEQYF. This chain links TRBV7-8 with TRBJ2-7; TRBD2 aligns across 12 bases. CDR3 length: 15 residues. After removal of 5 bases from V and 3 bases from J, the junction contained 5 bases not matched to a gene. In germline, CDR1 is SGHVS, CDR2 FQNEAQ.

The rearrangement uses TRBV10-3 and TRBJ2-6, with no clear D. Trimming stripped 8 bases from V and 0 bases from J, with 14 bases between. The CDR3 contains 16 residues. The germline V gene encodes CDR1 ENHRY and CDR2 SYGVKD. CDR3 sequence: CAIGPTMNSGANVLTF. DNA of the CDR3: TGTGCCATCGGGCCAACGATGAACTCTGGGGCCAACGTCCTGACTTTC.